This TCR beta chain emerged from a study of naive and memory T cell subsets. Study observations and caveats: Especially in CD8 cells, naive repertoires contained a few larger clonotypes, possibly CD45RA-re-expressing memory cells.

The CDR3 consists of 13 residues. Germline V gene lookup returns CDR1 MNHEY and CDR2 SVGAGI. The ends lost 4 bases at V and 3 bases at J; junction bases unmatched: 0. This clonotype came up a few times. Its target is unknown. Both TRBC1 and TRBC2 were covered by a beta constant-region primer of two equimolar oligonucleotides. Ligated cDNA was amplified by four rounds of PCR with nested alpha and beta constant-region primers and SP2. A 12-nucleotide UMI and the SP2 primer were added to the cDNA 3' end by oligonucleotide ligation. TCRdb reanalysed the UMI-ligation and nested PCR reads using MiXCR and keeps one entry per CDR3 protein. The sample contains roughly 150,000 distinct CDR3 sequences, 15% to 25% of which appear only once.

The specimen sequenced was naive CD8+ T cells from blood. This TCR was sampled from a human donor in good health. The chain recombines TRBV6-5 with TRBJ2-1; TRBD2 agrees at 7 bases. CDR3 residues: CASSSSGYNEQFF. CDR3 coding DNA: TGTGCCAGCAGTTCTAGCGGCTACAATGAGCAGTTCTTC.